The clone carrying this TCR beta chain showed up just a few times. CDR3 length equals 14 residues. Germline CDR1 and CDR2: DFQATT and SNEGSKA (reference sequence). Deletions cut 5 bases from V and 0 bases from J, with 10 bases between. MiXCR, applied by TCRdb to the reads, yields one record per CDR3 protein. The data show 200,000 to 300,000 distinct CDR3 sequences, under 30% seen once. The entry originates in a study of kidney transplant recipient with SARS-CoV-2 infection. This material consisted of a blood sample, taken at baseline and between days 110 and 120 from a kidney transplant recipient. V gene TRBV20-1 combines with J gene TRBJ1-4; D remains ambiguous. This clonotype was obtained from a male patient between 25 and 39 years old who had COVID-19 and was a kidney transplant recipient. Some of the T cells might come from the graft donor. As DNA, the CDR3 is TGCAGTGCTCTTCCGGGATCAACTAATGAAAAACTGTTTTTT. Protein product: CSALPGSTNEKLFF.